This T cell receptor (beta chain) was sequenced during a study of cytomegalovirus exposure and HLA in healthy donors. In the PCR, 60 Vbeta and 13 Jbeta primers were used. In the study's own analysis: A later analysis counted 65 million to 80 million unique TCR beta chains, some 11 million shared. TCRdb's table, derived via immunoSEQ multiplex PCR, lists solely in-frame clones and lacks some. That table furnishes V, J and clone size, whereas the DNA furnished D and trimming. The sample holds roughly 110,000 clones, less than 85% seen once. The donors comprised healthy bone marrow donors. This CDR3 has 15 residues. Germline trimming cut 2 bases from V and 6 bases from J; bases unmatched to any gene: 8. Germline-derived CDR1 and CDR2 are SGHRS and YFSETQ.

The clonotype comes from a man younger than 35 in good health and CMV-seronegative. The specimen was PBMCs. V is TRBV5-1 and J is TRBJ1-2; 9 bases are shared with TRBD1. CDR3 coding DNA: TGCGCCAGCAGCTTACTGGGACAGGGTATGGATGGCTACACCTTC. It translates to CASSLLGQGMDGYTF.